A selection of T cell receptor beta chains follows, all from one sample in a study of vaccination and CD4 T cells after COVID-19. TCRdb reprocessed the PCR reads with MiXCR, giving one entry per CDR3 protein. The table lists over 10,000 distinct CDR3 sequences, 60% to 75% of them singletons. No antigen has been identified for these receptors. Sequencing input: CD4+ T cells from blood, cultured in vitro. Receptors originate from a human donor who had recovered from COVID-19. CDR3s include the opening cysteine and the closing phenylalanine or tryptophan. The D gene is left open where the match is weak. Only part of the rows carry a size: once, few, many, or a class if the clone is expanded.

>14|.|TRBV6-1|TRBJ2-7|.
CASRIASRPHEQYF
TGTGCCAGCAGAATAGCTTCCCGCCCCCACGAGCAGTACTTC
>16|.|TRBV28|TRBJ2-2|.
CASSPRTDGGTGELFF
TGTGCCAGCAGCCCGCGGACCGACGGTGGCACCGGGGAGCTGTTTTTT
>12|.|TRBV6-9|TRBJ2-4|.
CASSYPQNIQYF
TGTGCCAGCAGCTATCCCCAAAACATTCAGTACTTC
>13|few|TRBV20-1|TRBJ2-2|.
CSARAGIGGELFF
TGCAGTGCTAGAGCGGGGATCGGCGGGGAGCTGTTTTTT
>15|.|TRBV28|TRBJ1-5|TRBD1
CASSLLTGGNQPQHF
TGTGCCAGCAGTTTATTGACAGGGGGCAATCAGCCCCAGCATTTT
>14|.|TRBV20-1|TRBJ2-3|.
CSASVGHSTDTQYF
TGCAGTGCTAGTGTAGGACACAGCACAGATACGCAGTATTTT
>12|once|TRBV7-2|TRBJ2-1|.
CASSLVLGSTCF
TGTGCCAGCAGCTTAGTTCTAGGATCAACGTGCTTC
>15|.|TRBV28|TRBJ1-2|.
CASSLSPGWGYGYTF
TGTGCCAGCAGTTTAAGTCCGGGGTGGGGCTATGGCTACACCTTC
>12|.|TRBV10-3|TRBJ1-2|.
CAISGQNYGYTF
TGTGCCATCAGTGGACAGAACTATGGCTACACCTTC
>13|.|TRBV7-2|TRBJ2-7|.
CASSLTPDSEQYF
TGTGCCAGCAGCTTAACACCCGATTCCGAGCAGTACTTC
>13|.|TRBV24-1|TRBJ1-5|.
CAVSGGGNQPQHF
TGTGCCGTCTCGGGTGGCGGCAATCAGCCCCAGCATTTT
>14|.|TRBV7-2|TRBJ2-3|.
CASSLRLVSDTQYF
TGTGCCAGCAGCTTACGACTAGTGTCAGATACGCAGTATTTT
>15|.|TRBV6-2/TRBV6-3|TRBJ2-1|.
CASSYSSQGRDEQFF
TGTGCCAGCAGTTACTCGAGTCAGGGGCGCGATGAGCAGTTCTTC
>13|once|TRBV6-1|TRBJ2-3|TRBD1
CASGGQNTDTRYF
TGTGCCAGCGGGGGACAGAACACAGATACGCGGTATTTT
>16|medium-sized|TRBV5-1|TRBJ2-7|TRBD1
CASSLEVGQVSYEQYF
TGCGCCAGCAGCTTGGAAGTGGGACAGGTTTCCTACGAGCAGTACTTC
>14|.|TRBV20-1|TRBJ2-7|.
CSARSQGDLGEQYF
TGCAGTGCTAGGTCGCAGGGAGATCTCGGCGAGCAGTACTTC
>13|.|TRBV20-1|TRBJ2-1|.
CSAPPPAYNEQFF
TGCAGTGCTCCTCCCCCGGCTTACAATGAGCAGTTCTTC
>17|.|TRBV5-4|TRBJ2-6|.
CASTPGRVGSGANVLTF
TGTGCCAGCACCCCGGGCAGGGTAGGCTCTGGGGCCAACGTCCTGACTTTC
>17|.|TRBV6-1|TRBJ1-5|.
CASRPIGTRGKSQPQHF
TGTGCCAGCAGACCTATAGGGACCCGCGGTAAGAGTCAGCCCCAGCATTTT
>13|.|TRBV20-1|TRBJ2-7|.
CSARTIEPYEQYF
TGCAGTGCCCGGACTATTGAGCCCTACGAGCAGTACTTC
>11|few|TRBV20-1|TRBJ1-4|.
CSASLNEKLFF
TGCAGTGCTAGCCTTAATGAAAAACTGTTTTTT
>14|.|TRBV2|TRBJ1-5|.
CASSGVNVNQPQHF
TGTGCCAGCAGTGGGGTGAATGTTAATCAGCCCCAGCATTTT
>14|few|TRBV19|TRBJ2-5|TRBD2
CASWGGRYGETQYF
TGTGCCTCATGGGGCGGGAGATATGGGGAGACCCAGTACTTC
>14|.|TRBV6-1|TRBJ1-1|.
CASSLGQIGTEAFF
TGTGCCAGCAGTCTAGGGCAGATAGGCACTGAAGCTTTCTTT
>14|.|TRBV19|TRBJ1-1|TRBD1
CASRQGQLNTEAFF
TGTGCCAGCCGACAGGGACAGTTGAACACTGAAGCTTTCTTT